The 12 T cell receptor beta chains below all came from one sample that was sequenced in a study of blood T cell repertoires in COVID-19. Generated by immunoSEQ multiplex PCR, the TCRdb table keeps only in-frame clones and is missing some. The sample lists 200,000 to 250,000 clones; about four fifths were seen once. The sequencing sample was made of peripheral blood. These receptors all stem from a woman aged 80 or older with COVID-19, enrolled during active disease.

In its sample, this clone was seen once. The DNA of the CDR3 is TGTGCCACCGAGGGTGCCATTACCTACGAGCAGTACTTC. This translates into CATEGAITYEQYF. J is TRBJ2-7 and V is TRBV28; the D gene is possibly TRBD2 (5 bases). Germline V gene data show CDR1 as MDHEN and CDR2 as SYDVKM. CDR3 length: 13 amino acids. V was trimmed by 10 bases and J by 2 bases, leaving 15 bases between them.

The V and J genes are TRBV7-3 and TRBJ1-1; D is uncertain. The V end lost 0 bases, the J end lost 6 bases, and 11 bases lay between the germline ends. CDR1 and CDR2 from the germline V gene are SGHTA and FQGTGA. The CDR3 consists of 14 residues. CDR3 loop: CASSLTVRGAEAFF. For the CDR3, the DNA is TGTGCCAGCAGCTTAACTGTTCGGGGTGCTGAAGCTTTCTTT.

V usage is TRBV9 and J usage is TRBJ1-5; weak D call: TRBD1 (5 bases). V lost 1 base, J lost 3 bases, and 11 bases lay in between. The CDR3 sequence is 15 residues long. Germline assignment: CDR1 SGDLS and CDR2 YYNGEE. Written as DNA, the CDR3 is TGTGCCAGCAGCGTAACTGGCAGGGCCAATCAGCCCCAGCATTTT. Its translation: CASSVTGRANQPQHF.

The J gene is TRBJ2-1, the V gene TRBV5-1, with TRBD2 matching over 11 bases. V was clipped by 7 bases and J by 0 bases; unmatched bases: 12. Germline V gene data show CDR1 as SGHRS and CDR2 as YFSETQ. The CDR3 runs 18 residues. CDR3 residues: CASRTPSGGLSSYNEQFF. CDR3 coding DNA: TGCGCCAGCCGAACACCTAGCGGGGGGTTGAGCTCCTACAATGAGCAGTTCTTC.

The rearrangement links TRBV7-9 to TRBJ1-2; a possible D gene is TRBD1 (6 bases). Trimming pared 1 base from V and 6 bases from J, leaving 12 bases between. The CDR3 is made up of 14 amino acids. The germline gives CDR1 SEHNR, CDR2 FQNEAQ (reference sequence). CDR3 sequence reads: CASSLVGQGNGYTF. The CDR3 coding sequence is TGTGCCAGCAGCTTAGTCGGGCAGGGGAATGGCTACACCTTC.

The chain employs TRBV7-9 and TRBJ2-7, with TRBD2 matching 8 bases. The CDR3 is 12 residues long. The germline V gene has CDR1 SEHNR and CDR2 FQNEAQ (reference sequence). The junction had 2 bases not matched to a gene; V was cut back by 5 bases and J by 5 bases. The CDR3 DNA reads TGTGCCAGCAGCCCGGGACTAGACGAGCAGTACTTC. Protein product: CASSPGLDEQYF.

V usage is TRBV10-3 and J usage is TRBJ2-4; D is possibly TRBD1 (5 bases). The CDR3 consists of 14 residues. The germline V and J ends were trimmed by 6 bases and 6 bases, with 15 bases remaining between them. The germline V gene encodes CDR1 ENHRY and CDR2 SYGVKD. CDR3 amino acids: CAISLGAAGNIQYF. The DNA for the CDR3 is TGTGCCATCAGCCTTGGGGCAGCAGGAAACATTCAGTACTTC.

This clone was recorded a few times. The CDR3 DNA is TGTGCCAGCAGTTGGGACATTGTGAACACTGAAGCTTTCTTT. Translating gives CASSWDIVNTEAFF. This rearrangement joins TRBV6-2 or TRBV6-3 to TRBJ1-1; possible D gene TRBD1, 6 bases. There are 14 residues in the CDR3. The germline CDR1 and CDR2 sequences are MNHEY and SVGEGT. Trimming stripped 4 bases from V and 0 bases from J, with 9 bases between.

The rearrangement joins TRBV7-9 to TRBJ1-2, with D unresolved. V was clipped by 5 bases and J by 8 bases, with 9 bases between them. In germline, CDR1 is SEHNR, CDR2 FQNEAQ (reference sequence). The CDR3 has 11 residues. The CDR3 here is CASSRASGYTF. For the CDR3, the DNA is TGTGCCAGCAGCCGCGCCTCGGGCTACACCTTC.

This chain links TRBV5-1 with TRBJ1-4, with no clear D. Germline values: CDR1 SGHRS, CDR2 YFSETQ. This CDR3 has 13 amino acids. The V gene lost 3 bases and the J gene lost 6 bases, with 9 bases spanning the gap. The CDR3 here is CASSSAGYEKLFF. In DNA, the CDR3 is TGCGCCAGCAGCTCCGCGGGCTATGAAAAACTGTTTTTT.

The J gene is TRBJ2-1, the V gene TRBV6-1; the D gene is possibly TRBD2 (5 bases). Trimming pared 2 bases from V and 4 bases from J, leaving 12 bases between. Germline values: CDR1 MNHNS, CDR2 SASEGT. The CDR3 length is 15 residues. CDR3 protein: CASSELRVRYNEQFF. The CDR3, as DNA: TGTGCCAGCAGTGAATTGCGGGTACGATACAATGAGCAGTTCTTC.

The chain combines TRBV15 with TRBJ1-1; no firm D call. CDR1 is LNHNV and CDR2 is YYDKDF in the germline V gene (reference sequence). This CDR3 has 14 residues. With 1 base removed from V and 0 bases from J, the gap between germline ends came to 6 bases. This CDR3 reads CATSRGQMNTEAFF. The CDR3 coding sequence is TGTGCCACCAGCAGAGGGCAGATGAACACTGAAGCTTTCTTT.